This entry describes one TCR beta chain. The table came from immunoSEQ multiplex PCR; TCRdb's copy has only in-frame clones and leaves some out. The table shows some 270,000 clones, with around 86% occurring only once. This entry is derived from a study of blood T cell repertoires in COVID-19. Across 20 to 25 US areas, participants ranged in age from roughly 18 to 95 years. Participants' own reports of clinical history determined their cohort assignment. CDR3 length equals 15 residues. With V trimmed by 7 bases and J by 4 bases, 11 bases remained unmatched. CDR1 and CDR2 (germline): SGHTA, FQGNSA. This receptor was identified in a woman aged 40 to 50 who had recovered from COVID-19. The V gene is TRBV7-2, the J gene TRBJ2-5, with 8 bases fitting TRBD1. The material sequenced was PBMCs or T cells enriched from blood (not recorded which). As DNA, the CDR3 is TGTGCCAGCACCCCCCGAGGACAGGGTATAGAGACCCAGTACTTC. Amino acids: CASTPRGQGIETQYF.